The 2 T cell receptor beta chains below come from one sample, sequenced in a study of regulatory T cells in long-lasting Graves disease. Assembly of TCR beta libraries relied on iRepertoire HTBI primers together with Arm-PCR of CDR3 regions. TCRdb itself ran the multiplex PCR reads through MiXCR, one entry per CDR3 protein. This table has 350,000 to 500,000 distinct CDR3 sequences, 16% appearing once. As for time point: newly diagnosed GD, antithyroid drugs for less than 3 months. PBMCs were the source of the RNA used for TCR sequencing. These same data were also listed under a study on T cells in Graves' hyperthyroidism and ophthalmopathy.

Specimen: peripheral blood mononuclear cells (PBMCs), collected at new diagnosis, from a patient treated with antithyroid drugs. These receptors came from a young woman with Graves disease.

At least ten counts were recorded for this clonotype. The DNA for the CDR3 is TGTGCCAGCAGTGAAGGGGTGCTGGCGGGAGATCATAGCACAGATACGCAGTATTTT. It yields the protein CASSEGVLAGDHSTDTQYF. The chain carries TRBV2 and TRBJ2-3, with 7 bases fitting TRBD2. Germline values: CDR1 SNHLY, CDR2 FYNNEI. The CDR3 length is 19 residues. Trimming took 1 base from V and 0 from J; bases not matched to a gene: 13.

The gene calls are TRBV10-2 and TRBJ2-7; possible D gene TRBD1, 5 bases. Germline V gives CDR1 WSHSY, CDR2 SAAADI. Trimming cost V 6 bases and J 4 bases, with 16 bases left between them. This CDR3 spans 14 amino acids. The CDR3 is CASRSGGATYEQYF. The CDR3 DNA follows: TGCGCCAGCAGATCCGGTGGGGCCACTTACGAGCAGTACTTC.